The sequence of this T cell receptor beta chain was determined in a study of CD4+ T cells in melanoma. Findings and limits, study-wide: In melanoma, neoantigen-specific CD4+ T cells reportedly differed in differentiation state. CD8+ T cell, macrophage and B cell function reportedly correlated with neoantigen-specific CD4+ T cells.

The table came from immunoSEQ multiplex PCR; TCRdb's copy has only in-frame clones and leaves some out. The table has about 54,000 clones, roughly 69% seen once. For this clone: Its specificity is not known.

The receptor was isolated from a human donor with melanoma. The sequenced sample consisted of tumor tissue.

For the CDR3, the DNA is TGTGCCAGCAGCTTAACCGGGGCAGGAGGAGGTGAGCAGTTCTTC. This encodes CASSLTGAGGGEQFF. The chain has TRBV7-3 and TRBJ2-1, with D perhaps given as TRBD1 or TRBD2 (5 bases each). There are 15 residues in the CDR3. With 0 bases removed from V and 9 bases from J, the gap between germline ends came to 15 bases. Germline values: CDR1 SGHTA, CDR2 FQGTGA.